Described below is a single TCR beta chain sequence and its context. This record comes from a study of patients and donors after allogeneic stem cell transplantation. Using its own MiXCR run on the RT-PCR reads, TCRdb lists one record per CDR3 protein. The repertoire holds approximately 160,000 distinct CDR3 sequences, 24% seen once, with roughly 26% in the top ten. The receptor's source is a human donor who was either an allogeneic HSCT recipient or a stem cell or donor lymphocyte infusion donor (not recorded which). It is not recorded whose cells these are; they may come from a transplant donor. The specimen sequenced was blood, either unsorted or a sorted T cell fraction (not recorded which).

The CDR3 nucleotides are TGTGCCAGCAGCCTACGGACAGGGAATGAAAAACTGTTTTTT. It is translated as CASSLRTGNEKLFF. This chain uses TRBV3-1 with TRBJ1-4; 8 nucleotides agree with TRBD1. The germline V gene encodes CDR1 LGHDT and CDR2 YNNKEL (reference sequence). The CDR3 covers 14 residues. The junction had 3 bases not matched to a gene; V was cut back by 4 bases and J by 5 bases. Variable domain in full (rest from reference TRBV3-1 and TRBJ1-4): DTAVSQTPKYLVTQMGNDKSIKCEQNLGHDTMYWYKQDSKKFLKIMFSYNNKELIINETVPNRFSPKSPDKAHLNLHINSLELGDSAVYFCASSLRTGNEKLFFGSGTQLSVL.